This record concerns one T cell receptor (beta chain) sequence. This sample is drawn from a study of blood T cell repertoires in COVID-19. For the study at large: Some COVID-19 samples were acute and others convalescent; all came from the United States, Italy and Spain.

V was pared by 3 bases and J by 11 bases, with 13 bases between. Germline CDR1 reads LNHNV; CDR2 reads YYDKDF (reference sequence). The CDR3 covers 12 residues. Libraries were prepared by immunoSEQ multiplex PCR; TCRdb keeps only in-frame clonotypes and omits some of them. This table holds roughly 230,000 clones, 65% to 90% found once. This chain links TRBV15 with TRBJ1-1; TRBD1 might be the D (5 bases). Material: peripheral blood. This sequence originates from a woman between 50 and 59 years old with acute or convalescent COVID-19. The CDR3: CATSSPRGTAFF. The CDR3 coding sequence is TGTGCCACCAGCAGCCCTAGGGGCACCGCTTTCTTT.